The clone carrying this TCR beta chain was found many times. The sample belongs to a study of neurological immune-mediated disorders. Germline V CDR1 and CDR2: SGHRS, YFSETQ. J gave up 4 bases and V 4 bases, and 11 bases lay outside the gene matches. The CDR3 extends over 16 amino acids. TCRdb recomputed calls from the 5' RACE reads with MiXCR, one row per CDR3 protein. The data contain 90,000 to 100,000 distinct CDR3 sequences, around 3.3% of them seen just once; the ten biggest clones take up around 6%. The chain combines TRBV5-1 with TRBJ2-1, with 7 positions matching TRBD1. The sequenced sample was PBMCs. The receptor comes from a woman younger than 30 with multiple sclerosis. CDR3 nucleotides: TGCGCCAGCAGCGCCGATCCGGGACAGATATACAATGAGCAGTTCTTC. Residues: CASSADPGQIYNEQFF. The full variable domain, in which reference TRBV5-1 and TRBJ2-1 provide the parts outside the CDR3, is KAGVTQTPRYLIKTRGQQVTLSCSPISGHRSVSWYQQTPGQGLQFLFEYFSETQRNKGNFPGRFSGRQFSNSRSEMNVSTLELGDSALYLCASSADPGQIYNEQFFGPGTRLTVL.